Presented here are 21 T cell receptor beta chains from one specimen sequenced in a study of shared clonotypes between healthy human individuals. Data came from immunoSEQ multiplex PCR; TCRdb stores just in-frame clones and leaves some out. The data hold more than 2,000,000 clones, with approximately 93% observed a single time. The sequenced sample was naive CD4+ T cells from PBMCs. The sample's subset: CD45RA+ positively selected. The receptors were gathered from a man aged 18 to 30 in good health. Some clones in this sample may be carry-over from other donors' samples.

The chain links TRBV19 to TRBJ1-2, with D unclear. Germline V gene lookup returns CDR1 LNHDA and CDR2 SQIVND (reference sequence). The CDR3 has 14 amino acids. The ends were cut back, 2 bases at V and 3 bases at J, with 10 bases in the middle. CDR3 sequence (DNA): TGTGCCAGTAGTATACAACCGATCTACTATGGCTACACCTTC. This gives the protein CASSIQPIYYGYTF.

J is TRBJ2-3 and V is TRBV28; weak D call: TRBD2 (6 bases). The CDR3 runs to 14 residues. Trimming shortened V by 5 bases and J by 1 base, and 10 bases separated the two germline ends. Per the germline V gene, CDR1 is MDHEN and CDR2 is SYDVKM. CDR3: CASSVAVRTDTQYF. CDR3 nucleotide sequence: TGTGCCAGCAGTGTAGCGGTACGCACAGATACGCAGTATTTT.

The chain recombines TRBV6-6 with TRBJ1-2; TRBD1 agrees at 8 bases. CDR1 and CDR2 (germline): MNHNY, SVGAGI (reference sequence). J was trimmed by 2 bases and V by 6 bases; bases with no gene match: 8. The CDR3 sequence is 15 residues long. The CDR3 DNA reads TGTGCCAGCAGAACAGCACAGGGGGGAAACTATGGCTACACCTTC. Its protein is CASRTAQGGNYGYTF.

The V gene is TRBV19, the J gene TRBJ2-4; the match to TRBD1 covers 8 bases. V lost 1 base, J lost 10 bases, and 6 bases stayed unmatched. CDR1 and CDR2 from the germline V gene are LNHDA and SQIVND (reference sequence). The CDR3 runs 14 residues. The CDR3 DNA follows: TGTGCCAGTAGTATAGGGGACAGGAAGACGATTCAGTACTTC. Its protein is CASSIGDRKTIQYF. The full variable domain, its missing parts supplied by reference TRBV19 and TRBJ2-4, is DGGITQSPKYLFRKEGQNVTLSCEQNLNHDAMYWYRQDPGQGLRLIYYSQIVNDFQKGDIAEGYSVSREKKESFPLTVTSAQKNPTAFYLCASSIGDRKTIQYFGAGTRLSVL.

The V call is TRBV19, the J call TRBJ2-1, with 16 bases that match TRBD2. Unmatched junction bases numbered 10, after V lost 4 bases and J lost 4 bases. This CDR3 is 19 amino acids long. Germline lookup yields CDR1 LNHDA and CDR2 SQIVND (reference sequence). The CDR3 loop reads CASSRGLAGGPLRYNEQFF. The CDR3 DNA reads TGTGCCAGTAGTAGGGGACTAGCGGGAGGGCCCTTAAGGTACAATGAGCAGTTCTTC.

The chain has TRBV19 and TRBJ1-5, with D possibly matching TRBD1 (5 bases). Germline V lookup: CDR1 LNHDA, CDR2 SQIVND (reference sequence). The CDR3 contains 13 residues. V lost 7 bases and J lost 6, with 13 bases in between. CDR3 protein: CASTGSRGQPQHF. The CDR3 DNA reads as TGTGCCAGTACTGGGAGTAGGGGTCAGCCCCAGCATTTT.

This clone was detected only a few times. This same CDR3 is encoded by further DNA sequences in the sample. V is TRBV28 and J is TRBJ1-3; no reliable D call. The CDR3 spans 12 residues. V lost 5 bases to trimming and J lost 4 bases, with 6 bases between them. The germline V gene has CDR1 MDHEN and CDR2 SYDVKM. CDR3 region: CASSVTGNTIYF. CDR3 DNA sequence: TGTGCCAGCAGTGTGACAGGAAACACCATATATTTT.

V and J are TRBV21-1 and TRBJ1-2. TRBV21-1 is deemed a pseudogene. This CDR3 spans 13 amino acids. The CDR3 DNA reads TGTGCCAGCAGCCCGGGAGGGGGCTTTGGCTACACCTTC. Amino acids: CASSPGGGFGYTF.

Details on this clone: Within the sample, other DNA sequences also encode this same CDR3. The rearrangement joins TRBV28 to TRBJ1-2, with TRBD1 as a possible D gene (5 bases). The V end lost 6 bases, the J end lost 4 bases, and 9 bases lay between the germline ends. Germline loops: CDR1 MDHEN, CDR2 SYDVKM. CDR3 size: 12 residues. CDR3 nucleotide sequence: TGTGCCAGCAGACCCGGGGGCTATGGCTACACCTTC. It translates to CASRPGGYGYTF.

The chain uses TRBV9 and TRBJ1-2; D not resolved. This CDR3 spans 16 amino acids. V gave up 0 bases and J gave up 0 bases, with 12 bases separating them. Germline CDR1 and CDR2: SGDLS and YYNGEE. CDR3 residues: CASSVDWANTNYGYTF. The CDR3 region has the DNA TGTGCCAGCAGCGTAGATTGGGCCAATACTAACTATGGCTACACCTTC.

This clone was picked up a small number of times. Distinct nucleotide sequences in the sample also encode this CDR3. This rearrangement joins TRBV9 to TRBJ1-2; D unresolved. The CDR3 has 11 amino acids. Germline loops: CDR1 SGDLS, CDR2 YYNGEE. With 3 bases removed from V and 4 bases from J, the gap between germline ends came to 4 bases. The CDR3 bases are TGTGCCAGCAGCGCCATCTATGGCTACACCTTC. It is translated as CASSAIYGYTF.

The chain uses TRBV7-9 and TRBJ1-3; D gene uncertain. V was clipped by 6 bases and J by 0 bases, with 9 bases between them. CDR1 and CDR2 from the germline V gene are SEHNR and FQNEAQ (reference sequence). The CDR3 spans 14 residues. The CDR3 sequence is CASRPESSGNTIYF. CDR3 DNA sequence: TGTGCCAGCAGACCGGAAAGCTCTGGAAACACCATATATTTT.

The J gene is TRBJ2-4, the V gene TRBV10-1; tentatively, D is TRBD1 or TRBD2 (5 bases each). CDR3 size: 16 residues. V lost 0 bases and J lost 4, with 13 bases in between. From germline, CDR1 is WNHNN and CDR2 SYGVQD (reference sequence). For the CDR3, the DNA is TGCGCCAGCAGTGAGTCGAGGGGTCCCCAGAAAAACATTCAGTACTTC. The encoded protein is CASSESRGPQKNIQYF.

This chain uses TRBV29-1 with TRBJ2-1; D unresolved. This CDR3 has 14 residues. The V and J ends lost 3 bases and 4 bases respectively, with 13 bases between them. Germline values: CDR1 SQVTM, CDR2 ANQGSEA. The chain's CDR3 is CSVENSFRYNEQFF. The CDR3 coding sequence is TGCAGCGTTGAGAACAGCTTTCGGTACAATGAGCAGTTCTTC.

This clone was recorded once. This sequence joins TRBV5-6 and TRBJ2-7; weak D call: TRBD1 (5 bases). Germline assignment: CDR1 SGHDT and CDR2 YYEEEE. V was shortened by 4 bases and J by 4 bases, with 12 bases between the two germline ends. The CDR3 contains 13 residues. The CDR3 DNA is TGTGCCAGCAGCCTACGAAAGGGGTACGAGCAGTACTTC. Encoded protein: CASSLRKGYEQYF.

V usage is TRBV19 and J usage is TRBJ2-1; the match to TRBD2 covers 7 bases. Germline V gives CDR1 LNHDA, CDR2 SQIVND (reference sequence). CDR3 length equals 14 residues. The J segment lost 4 bases and the V segment lost 4 bases, leaving 4 bases of the junction unmatched. CDR3 in amino acids: CASSKGLSYNEQFF. The CDR3 nucleotides are TGTGCCAGTAGTAAGGGACTATCGTACAATGAGCAGTTCTTC.

The chain has TRBV9 and TRBJ1-5, with a possible D match to TRBD1 (6 bases). The V gene lost 0 bases and the J gene lost 6 bases, with 10 bases spanning the gap. The germline V gene has CDR1 SGDLS and CDR2 YYNGEE. The CDR3 is 14 amino acids. CDR3 residues: CASSVESQGQPQHF. CDR3 coding DNA: TGTGCCAGCAGCGTAGAGTCACAGGGTCAGCCCCAGCATTTT.

The chain carries TRBV18 and TRBJ2-2; 14 bases are a match to TRBD2. This CDR3 spans 19 amino acids. J gave up 2 bases and V 5 bases, and 10 bases lay outside the gene matches. Germline V gives CDR1 KGHSH, CDR2 LQKENI. The CDR3 loop is CASSTLGLAGGGNTGELFF. DNA of the CDR3: TGTGCCAGCTCAACCCTCGGACTAGCGGGAGGTGGTAACACCGGGGAGCTGTTTTTT.

This chain links TRBV13 with TRBJ1-1; 8 bases line up with TRBD1. This CDR3 region has 12 residues. CDR1 PRHDT and CDR2 FYEKMQ come from the germline V gene (reference sequence). The trim removed 5 bases at V and 7 bases at J, leaving 3 bases unmatched. Written as DNA, the CDR3 is TGTGCCAGCAGCCGAGGGACAGGTGAAGCTTTCTTT. Protein sequence: CASSRGTGEAFF.

The rearrangement uses TRBV7-3 and TRBJ2-1; 11 bases are a match to TRBD2. Germline V gene sequence: CDR1 SGHTA, CDR2 FQGTGA. This CDR3 is 15 amino acids long. V dropped 5 bases and J dropped 6; count of bases not matched to a gene: 6. This CDR3 is CASSRTSGPANEQFF. Here the CDR3 DNA reads TGTGCCAGCAGCAGGACTAGCGGGCCGGCCAATGAGCAGTTCTTC. Drawing the rest from reference TRBV7-3 and TRBJ2-1, the complete variable domain is GAGVSQTPSNKVTEKGKYVELRCDPISGHTALYWYRQSLGQGPEFLIYFQGTGAADDSGLPNDRFFAVRPEGSVSTLKIQRTERGDSAVYLCASSRTSGPANEQFFGPGTRLTVL.

The chain carries TRBV4-2 and TRBJ1-1, with 9 bases that match TRBD1. The CDR3 runs to 14 residues. Germline CDR1 reads LGHNA; CDR2 reads YNFKEQ. Losses at the gene ends were 4 bases for V and 10 bases for J; bases not matched to a gene: 10. CDR3: CASSPPGQGVSAFF. DNA for the CDR3: TGTGCCAGCAGCCCCCCGGGACAGGGTGTTTCAGCTTTCTTT.